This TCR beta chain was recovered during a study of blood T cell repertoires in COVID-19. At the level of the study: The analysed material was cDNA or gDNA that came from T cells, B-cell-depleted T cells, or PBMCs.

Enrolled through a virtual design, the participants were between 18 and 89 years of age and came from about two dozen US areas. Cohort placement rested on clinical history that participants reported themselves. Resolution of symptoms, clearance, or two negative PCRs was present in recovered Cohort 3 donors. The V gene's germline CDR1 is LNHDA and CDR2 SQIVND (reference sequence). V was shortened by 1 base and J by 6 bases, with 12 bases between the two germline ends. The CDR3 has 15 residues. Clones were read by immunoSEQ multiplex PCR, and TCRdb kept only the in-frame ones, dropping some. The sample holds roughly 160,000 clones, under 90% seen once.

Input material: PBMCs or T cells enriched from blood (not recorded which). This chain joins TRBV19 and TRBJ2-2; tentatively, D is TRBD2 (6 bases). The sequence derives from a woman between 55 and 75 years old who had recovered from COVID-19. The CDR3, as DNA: TGTGCCAGTAGTATAGCGGCGGGGTTGGCCGGGGAGCTGTTTTTT. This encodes CASSIAAGLAGELFF.